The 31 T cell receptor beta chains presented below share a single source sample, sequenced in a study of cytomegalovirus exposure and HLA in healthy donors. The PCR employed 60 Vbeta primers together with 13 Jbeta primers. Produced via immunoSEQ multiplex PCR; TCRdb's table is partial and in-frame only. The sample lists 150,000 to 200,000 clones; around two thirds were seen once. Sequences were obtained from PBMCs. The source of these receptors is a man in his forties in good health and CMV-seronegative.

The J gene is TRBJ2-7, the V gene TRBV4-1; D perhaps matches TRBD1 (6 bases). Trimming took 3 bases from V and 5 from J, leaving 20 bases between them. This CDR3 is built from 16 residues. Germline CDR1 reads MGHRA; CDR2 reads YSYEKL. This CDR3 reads CASSHPLGTPRDEQYF. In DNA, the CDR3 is TGCGCCAGCAGCCACCCTTTGGGGACACCGAGGGACGAGCAGTACTTC.

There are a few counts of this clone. The CDR3 loop is CASSLIFQGSYEQYF. The CDR3, as DNA: TGTGCCAGCAGTTTAATCTTCCAGGGCAGCTACGAGCAGTACTTC. This chain links TRBV27 with TRBJ2-7; a weak D match, TRBD1 (5 bases). V was pared by 2 bases and J by 3 bases, with 14 bases between. The CDR3 consists of 15 residues. From germline, CDR1 is MNHEY and CDR2 SMNVEV (reference sequence).

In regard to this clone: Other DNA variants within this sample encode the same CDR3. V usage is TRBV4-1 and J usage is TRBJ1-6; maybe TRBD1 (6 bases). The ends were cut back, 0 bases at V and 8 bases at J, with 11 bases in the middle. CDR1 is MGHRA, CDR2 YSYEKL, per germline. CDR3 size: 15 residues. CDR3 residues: CASSQEVTGDSPLHF. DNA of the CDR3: TGCGCCAGCAGCCAAGAGGTGACAGGAGATTCACCCCTCCACTTT.

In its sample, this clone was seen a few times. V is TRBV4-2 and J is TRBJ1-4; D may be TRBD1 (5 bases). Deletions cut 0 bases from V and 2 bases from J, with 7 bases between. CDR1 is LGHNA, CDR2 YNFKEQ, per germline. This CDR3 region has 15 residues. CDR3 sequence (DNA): TGTGCCAGCAGCCAAGAGGGGGGTACTAATGAAAAACTGTTTTTT. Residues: CASSQEGGTNEKLFF.

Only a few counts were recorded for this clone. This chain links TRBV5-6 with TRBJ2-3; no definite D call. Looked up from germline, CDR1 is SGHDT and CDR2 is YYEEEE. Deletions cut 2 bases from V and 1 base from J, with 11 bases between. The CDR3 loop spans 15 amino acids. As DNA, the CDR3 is TGTGCCAGCAGCTTCCCCGCGAGCGGCACAGATACGCAGTATTTT. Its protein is CASSFPASGTDTQYF.

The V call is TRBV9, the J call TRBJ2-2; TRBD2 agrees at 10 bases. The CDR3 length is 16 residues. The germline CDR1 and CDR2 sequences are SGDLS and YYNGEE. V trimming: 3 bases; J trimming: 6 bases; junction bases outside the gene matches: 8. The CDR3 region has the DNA TGTGCCAGCAGCGGTAGCGGGGGGCTGCCTTCCGGGGAGCTGTTTTTT. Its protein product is CASSGSGGLPSGELFF. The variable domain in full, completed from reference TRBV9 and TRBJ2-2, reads DSGVTQTPKHLITATGQRVTLRCSPRSGDLSVYWYQQSLDQGLQFLIQYYNGEERAKGNILERFSAQQFPDLHSELNLSSLELGDSALYFCASSGSGGLPSGELFFGEGSRLTVL.

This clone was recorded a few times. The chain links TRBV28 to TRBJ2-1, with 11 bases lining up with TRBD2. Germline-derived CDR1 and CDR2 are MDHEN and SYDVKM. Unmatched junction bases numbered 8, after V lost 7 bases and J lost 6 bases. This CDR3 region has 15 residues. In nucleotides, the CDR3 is TGTGCCAGCACCCATCTAGCGGGGGGAACCAATGAGCAGTTCTTC. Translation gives CASTHLAGGTNEQFF. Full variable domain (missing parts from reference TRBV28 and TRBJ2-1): DVKVTQSSRYLVKRTGEKVFLECVQDMDHENMFWYRQDPGLGLRLIYFSYDVKMKEKGDIPEGYSVSREKKERFSLILESASTNQTSMYLCASTHLAGGTNEQFFGPGTRLTVL.

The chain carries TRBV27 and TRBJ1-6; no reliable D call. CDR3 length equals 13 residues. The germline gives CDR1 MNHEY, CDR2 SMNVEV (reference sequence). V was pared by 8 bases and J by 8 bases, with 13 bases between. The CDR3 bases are TGTGCCAGCCGAGATGTGGCGGATTCACCCCTCCACTTT. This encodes CASRDVADSPLHF.

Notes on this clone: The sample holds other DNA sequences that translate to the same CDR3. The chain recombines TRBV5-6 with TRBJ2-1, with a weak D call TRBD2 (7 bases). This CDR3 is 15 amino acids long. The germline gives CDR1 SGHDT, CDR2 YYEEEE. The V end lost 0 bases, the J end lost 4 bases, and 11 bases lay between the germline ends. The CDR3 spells CASSLVGGAYNEQFF. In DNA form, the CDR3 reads TGTGCCAGCAGCTTGGTGGGGGGGGCTTACAATGAGCAGTTCTTC.

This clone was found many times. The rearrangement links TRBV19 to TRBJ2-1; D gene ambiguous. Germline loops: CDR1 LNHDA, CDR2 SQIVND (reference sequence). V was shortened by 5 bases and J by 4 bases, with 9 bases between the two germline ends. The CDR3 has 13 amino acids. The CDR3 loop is CASSVQVYNEQFF. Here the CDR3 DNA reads TGTGCCAGTAGTGTGCAGGTTTACAATGAGCAGTTCTTC.

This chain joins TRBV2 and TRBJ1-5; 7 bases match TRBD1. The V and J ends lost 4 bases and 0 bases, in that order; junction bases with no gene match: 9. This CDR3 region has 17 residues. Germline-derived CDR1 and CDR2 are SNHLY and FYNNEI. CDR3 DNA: TGTGCCAGCAGTGGAGGACAGGCCCTTTATAGCAATCAGCCCCAGCATTTT. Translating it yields CASSGGQALYSNQPQHF.

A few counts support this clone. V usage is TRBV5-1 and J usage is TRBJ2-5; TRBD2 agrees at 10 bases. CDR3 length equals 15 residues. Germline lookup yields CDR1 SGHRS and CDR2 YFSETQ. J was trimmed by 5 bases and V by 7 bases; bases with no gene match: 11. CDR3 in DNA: TGCGCCAGCGATGTTACAGCGGGGGGGCCGGAGACCCAGTACTTC. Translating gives CASDVTAGGPETQYF. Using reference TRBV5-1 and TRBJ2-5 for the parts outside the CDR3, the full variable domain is KAGVTQTPRYLIKTRGQQVTLSCSPISGHRSVSWYQQTPGQGLQFLFEYFSETQRNKGNFPGRFSGRQFSNSRSEMNVSTLELGDSALYLCASDVTAGGPETQYFGPGTRLLVL.

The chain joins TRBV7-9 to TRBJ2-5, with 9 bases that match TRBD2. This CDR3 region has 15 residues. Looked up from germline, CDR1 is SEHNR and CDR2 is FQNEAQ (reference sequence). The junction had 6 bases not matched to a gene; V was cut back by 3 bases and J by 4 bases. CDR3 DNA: TGTGCCAGCAGCTTTAGCGGGAGCTGGCGAGAGACCCAGTACTTC. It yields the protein CASSFSGSWRETQYF.

In DNA form, the CDR3 reads TGCGCCAGCAGTGAGACAGGGGGGCTTGGTGAAAAACTGTTTTTT. It encodes CASSETGGLGEKLFF. The rearrangement uses TRBV10-2 and TRBJ1-4; 8 bases agree with TRBD1. Trimming at V came to 2 bases and at J to 7 bases, leaving 6 bases not matched to a gene. The CDR3 sequence is 15 residues long. Per the germline V gene, CDR1 is WSHSY and CDR2 is SAAADI.

The chain's CDR3 is CASSDRAYTEAFF. The CDR3 nucleotides read TGTGCCAGCAGTGACAGGGCGTACACTGAAGCTTTCTTT. This chain joins TRBV6-5 and TRBJ1-1; 7 bases are shared with TRBD1. The CDR3 contains 13 residues. The junction had 3 bases not matched to a gene; V was cut back by 5 bases and J by 3 bases. Germline V lookup: CDR1 MNHEY, CDR2 SVGAGI.

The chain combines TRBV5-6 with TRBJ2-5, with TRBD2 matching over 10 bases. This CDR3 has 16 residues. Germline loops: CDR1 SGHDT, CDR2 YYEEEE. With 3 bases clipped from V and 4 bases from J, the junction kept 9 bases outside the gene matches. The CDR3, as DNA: TGTGCCAGCAGCTCCCCCAGCGGGGGGGGCGGAGAGACCCAGTACTTC. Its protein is CASSSPSGGGGETQYF.

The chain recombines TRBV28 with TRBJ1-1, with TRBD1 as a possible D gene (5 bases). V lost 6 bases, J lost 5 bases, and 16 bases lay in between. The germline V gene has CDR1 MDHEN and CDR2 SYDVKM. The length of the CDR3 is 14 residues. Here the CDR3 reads CASSLGGVRTEAFF. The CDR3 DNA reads TGTGCCAGCAGCCTCGGGGGGGTGAGAACTGAAGCTTTCTTT.

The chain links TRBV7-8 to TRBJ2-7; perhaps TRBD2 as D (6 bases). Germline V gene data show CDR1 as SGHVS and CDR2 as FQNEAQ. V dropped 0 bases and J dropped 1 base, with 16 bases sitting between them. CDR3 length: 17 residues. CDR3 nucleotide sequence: TGTGCCAGCAGCTTAGCGCTCGGCTCGGGGGATTCCTACGAGCAGTACTTC. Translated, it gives CASSLALGSGDSYEQYF.

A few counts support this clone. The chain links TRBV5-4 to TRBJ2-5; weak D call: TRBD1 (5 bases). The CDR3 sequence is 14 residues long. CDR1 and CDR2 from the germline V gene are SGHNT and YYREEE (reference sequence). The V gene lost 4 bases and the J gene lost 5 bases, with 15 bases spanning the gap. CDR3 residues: CASSTVEQGETQYF. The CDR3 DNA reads TGTGCCAGCAGCACCGTGGAGCAGGGTGAGACCCAGTACTTC. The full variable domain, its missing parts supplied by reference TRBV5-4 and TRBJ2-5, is ETGVTQSPTHLIKTRGQQVTLRCSSQSGHNTVSWYQQALGQGPQFIFQYYREEENGRGNFPPRFSGLQFPNYSSELNVNALELDDSALYLCASSTVEQGETQYFGPGTRLLVL.

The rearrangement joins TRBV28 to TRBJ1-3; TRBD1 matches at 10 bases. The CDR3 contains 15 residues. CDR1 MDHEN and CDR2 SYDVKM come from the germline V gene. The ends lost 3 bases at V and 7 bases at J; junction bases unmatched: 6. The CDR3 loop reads CASSFATGGMNTIYF. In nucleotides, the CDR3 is TGTGCCAGCAGTTTCGCGACAGGGGGCATGAACACCATATATTTT.

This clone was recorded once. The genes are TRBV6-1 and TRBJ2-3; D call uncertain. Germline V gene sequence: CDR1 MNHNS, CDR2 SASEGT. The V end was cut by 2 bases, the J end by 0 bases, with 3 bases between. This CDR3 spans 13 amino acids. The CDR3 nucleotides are TGTGCCAGCAGTGAACGTAGCACAGATACGCAGTATTTT. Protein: CASSERSTDTQYF.

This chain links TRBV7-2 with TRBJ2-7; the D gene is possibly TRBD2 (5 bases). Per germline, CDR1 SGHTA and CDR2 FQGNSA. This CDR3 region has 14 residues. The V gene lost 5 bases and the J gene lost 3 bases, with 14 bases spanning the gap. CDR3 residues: CASSLTRVSYEQYF. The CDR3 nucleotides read TGTGCCAGCAGCCTGACGCGGGTGAGCTACGAGCAGTACTTC. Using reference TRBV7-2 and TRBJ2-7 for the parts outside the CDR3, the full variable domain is GAGVSQSPSNKVTEKGKDVELRCDPISGHTALYWYRQSLGQGLEFLIYFQGNSAPDKSGLPSDRFSAERTGGSVSTLTIQRTQQEDSAVYLCASSLTRVSYEQYFGPGTRLTVT.

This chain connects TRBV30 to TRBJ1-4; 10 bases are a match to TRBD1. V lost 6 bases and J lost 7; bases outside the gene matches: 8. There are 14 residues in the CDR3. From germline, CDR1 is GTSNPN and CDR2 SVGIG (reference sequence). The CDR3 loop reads CACHPGQGFEKLFF. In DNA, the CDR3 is TGTGCCTGCCACCCGGGACAGGGGTTTGAAAAACTGTTTTTT.

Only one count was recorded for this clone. Written as DNA, the CDR3 is TGCGCCAGCAGCACCGGGGACAGACCCTACGAGCAGTACTTC. The encoded protein is CASSTGDRPYEQYF. The V gene is TRBV5-1, the J gene TRBJ2-7; 7 positions match TRBD1. CDR1 is SGHRS, CDR2 YFSETQ, per germline. V shed 4 bases, J shed 2 bases, and the junction held 6 bases outside the gene matches. The CDR3 extends over 14 amino acids.

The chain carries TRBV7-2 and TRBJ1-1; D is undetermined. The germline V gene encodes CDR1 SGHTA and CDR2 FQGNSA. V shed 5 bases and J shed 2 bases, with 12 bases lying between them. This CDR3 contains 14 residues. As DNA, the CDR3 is TGTGCCAGCAGCCCCAGTTCAGTTAACACTGAAGCTTTCTTT. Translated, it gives CASSPSSVNTEAFF.

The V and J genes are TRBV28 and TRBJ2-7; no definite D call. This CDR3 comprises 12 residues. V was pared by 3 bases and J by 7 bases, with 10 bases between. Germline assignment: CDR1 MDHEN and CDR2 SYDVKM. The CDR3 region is CASSFGYGEQYF. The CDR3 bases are TGTGCCAGCAGTTTCGGGTACGGGGAGCAGTACTTC.

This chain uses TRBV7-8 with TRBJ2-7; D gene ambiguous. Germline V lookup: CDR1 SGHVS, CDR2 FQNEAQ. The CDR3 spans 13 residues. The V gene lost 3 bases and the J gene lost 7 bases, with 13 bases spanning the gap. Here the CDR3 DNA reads TGTGCCAGCAGCTTTGATAGAATTAGAGAGCAGTACTTC. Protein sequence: CASSFDRIREQYF.

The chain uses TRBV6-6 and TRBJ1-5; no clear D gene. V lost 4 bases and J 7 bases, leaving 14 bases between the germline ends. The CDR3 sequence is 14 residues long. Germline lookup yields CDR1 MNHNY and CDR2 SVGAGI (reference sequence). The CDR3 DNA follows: TGTGCCAGCAGTTCTACCCACGTCGAGCAGCCCCAGCATTTT. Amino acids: CASSSTHVEQPQHF.

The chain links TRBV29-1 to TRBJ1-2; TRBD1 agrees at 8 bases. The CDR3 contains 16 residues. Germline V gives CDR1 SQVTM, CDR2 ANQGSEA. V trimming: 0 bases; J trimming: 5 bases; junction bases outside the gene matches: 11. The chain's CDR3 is CSVEDRSTGAGYGYTF. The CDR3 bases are TGCAGCGTTGAAGATAGGTCGACAGGGGCAGGGTATGGCTACACCTTC.

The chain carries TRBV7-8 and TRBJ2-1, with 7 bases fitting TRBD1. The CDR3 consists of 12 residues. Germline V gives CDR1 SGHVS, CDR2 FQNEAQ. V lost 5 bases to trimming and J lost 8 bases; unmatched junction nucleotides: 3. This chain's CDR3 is CASSTTGDEQFF. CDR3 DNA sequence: TGTGCCAGCAGCACTACAGGGGATGAGCAGTTCTTC.

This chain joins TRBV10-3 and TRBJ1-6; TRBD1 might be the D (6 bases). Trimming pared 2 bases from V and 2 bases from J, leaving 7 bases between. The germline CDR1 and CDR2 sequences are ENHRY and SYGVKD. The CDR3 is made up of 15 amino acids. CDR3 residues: CAISERQAYNSPLHF. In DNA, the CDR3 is TGTGCCATCAGTGAGCGACAGGCCTATAATTCACCCCTCCACTTT.